This is a list of T cell receptor beta chains from one sample in a study of T cell repertoires in cytomegalovirus infection. TCRdb re-derived calls from the reads in MiXCR, one entry per CDR3 protein. This repertoire shows roughly 300,000 distinct CDR3 sequences, around 9.5% found once; its top ten account for around 4.5%. Sequencing was performed on PBMCs. The receptors stem from a human donor in good health (CMV status not recorded). Some clones in this sample may be carry-over from other donors' samples. Both conserved end residues are part of each CDR3. A D gene is named only where the DNA matches it firmly. Clone size is given for some rows only: seen once, a few or many times, or a class if the clone is expanded.

V gene	clone size	J gene	D gene	CDR3 DNA	CDR3 protein
TRBV4-1	many	TRBJ1-4	NA	TGCGCCAGCAGCCAAGCGGGGGGCATACCAACTAATGAAAAACTGTTTTTT	CASSQAGGIPTNEKLFF
TRBV7-9	NA	TRBJ2-1	TRBD2	TGTGCCAACATGGGACTAGAAAAGACCTATGAGCAGTTCTTC	CANMGLEKTYEQFF
TRBV7-2	few	TRBJ2-3	NA	TGTGCCAGCAGCTTAGAGTCCTGGGCGGATACGCAGTATTTT	CASSLESWADTQYF
TRBV11-2	NA	TRBJ1-2	NA	TGTGCCAGCAGCTCAAACCCTACAGGGAGGTACTATGGCTACACCTTC	CASSSNPTGRYYGYTF
TRBV11-2	few	TRBJ1-1	NA	TGTGCCAGCAGCTTCGGCGTAAAGACTGAAGCTTTCTTT	CASSFGVKTEAFF
TRBV3-1	many	TRBJ2-7	TRBD1	TGTGCCAGCAGCCAACCGTGGATGGGACAGGGGGCCTACGAGCAGTACTTC	CASSQPWMGQGAYEQYF
TRBV15	NA	TRBJ2-7	TRBD2	TGTGCCACCAGCAGGGGACTAGCGGGAGTAGAGCAGTACTTC	CATSRGLAGVEQYF
TRBV30	NA	TRBJ2-7	NA	TGTGCCTGGAGTTCAACCTCCTACGAGCAGTACTTC	CAWSSTSYEQYF
TRBV7-2	many	TRBJ1-5	TRBD1	TGTGCCAGCAGCCTAGTAGGGGGCGCGGGGAATCAGCCCCAGCATTTT	CASSLVGGAGNQPQHF
TRBV19	NA	TRBJ2-2	TRBD1	TGTGCCAGTAGCCATGCCGGGACAGGGAACACCGGGGAGCTGTTTTTT	CASSHAGTGNTGELFF
TRBV7-8	few	TRBJ1-2	NA	TGTGCCAGCAGCTTAATGGAGGGGGTGTATGGCTACACCTTC	CASSLMEGVYGYTF
TRBV7-8	many	TRBJ1-5	TRBD1	TGTGCCAGCAGCTTAGGGGGGACAGGGAAACAGCCCCAGCATTTT	CASSLGGTGKQPQHF
TRBV12-3/TRBV12-4	NA	TRBJ2-4	NA	TGTGCCAGCAGTCAAGGTGTCAAAAACATTCAGTACTTC	CASSQGVKNIQYF
TRBV7-7	NA	TRBJ2-2	NA	TGTGCCAGCAGCCTTCTCAGGCCCGGGGAGCTGTTTTTT	CASSLLRPGELFF
TRBV19	many	TRBJ2-7	TRBD1	TGTGCCAGTAAACCCTCCTTGGACAGGGACGAGCAGTACTTC	CASKPSLDRDEQYF
TRBV24-1	few	TRBJ2-1	NA	TGTGCCACCAGTGATTTGGAGCCCGCCAATGAGCAGTTCTTC	CATSDLEPANEQFF
TRBV19	few	TRBJ2-5	NA	TGTGCCAGTAGTAAACGAGAGACCCAGTACTTC	CASSKRETQYF
TRBV6-2/TRBV6-3	NA	TRBJ1-5	NA	TGTGCCAGCAGTTACCAAGGATTTGGGCAGCCCCAGCATTTT	CASSYQGFGQPQHF
TRBV20-1	few	TRBJ2-4	NA	TGCAGTGCTATGCCGGGGCACAACAAAAACATTCAGTACTTC	CSAMPGHNKNIQYF
TRBV7-2	many	TRBJ1-3	NA	TGTGCCAGCAGCTTAGCTGGGGGCTACTCTGGAAACACCATATATTTT	CASSLAGGYSGNTIYF
TRBV7-8	few	TRBJ2-5	NA	TGTGCCAGCAGCTTAGGGGAACGGGAATTAGAGACCCAGTACTTC	CASSLGERELETQYF
TRBV7-6	few	TRBJ1-5	TRBD1	TGTGCCAGCAGCCCCGGACAGGGAGATCTTATCGGTCAGCCCCAGCATTTT	CASSPGQGDLIGQPQHF
TRBV29-1	NA	TRBJ1-6	NA	TGCAGCGTTGCCTGGGGTGTGAATTCACCCCTCCACTTT	CSVAWGVNSPLHF
TRBV12-3/TRBV12-4	many	TRBJ1-5	NA	TGTGCCAGCAGTTTTTCAGGGAATCAGCCCCAGCATTTT	CASSFSGNQPQHF
TRBV7-8	many	TRBJ1-3	NA	TGTGCCAGCAGCCTTAGTGAGGTCTCTGGAAACACCATATATTTT	CASSLSEVSGNTIYF
TRBV12-3/TRBV12-4	many	TRBJ1-1	NA	TGTGCCAGCAGTTATGGTATAGGGATCCGAGCTTTCTTT	CASSYGIGIRAFF
TRBV7-2	few	TRBJ2-3	NA	TGTGCCAGCAGCGCAAGCGGGAGCACAGATACGCAGTATTTT	CASSASGSTDTQYF
TRBV4-2	NA	TRBJ2-7	NA	TGTGCCAGCAGCCTACGAGGCGCGGATGGGGACGCTCCCTACGAGCAGTACTTC	CASSLRGADGDAPYEQYF
TRBV12-3/TRBV12-4	many	TRBJ2-2	NA	TGTGCCAGCAGTTATACCGGGGAGCTGTTTTTT	CASSYTGELFF
TRBV7-2	many	TRBJ2-5	TRBD2	TGTGCCACCATAACCTCGGGAGGGAAGGAGACCCAGTACTTC	CATITSGGKETQYF
TRBV12-3/TRBV12-4	many	TRBJ1-5	NA	TGTGCCAGCTCAGGGGCGATCAATCAGCCCCAGCATTTT	CASSGAINQPQHF
TRBV11-2	many	TRBJ2-1	NA	TGTGCCAGCAGCCGTTTTAAGTGGCCTTACAATGAGCAGTTCTTC	CASSRFKWPYNEQFF
TRBV19	few	TRBJ1-5	NA	TGTGCCAGTAAGCTTCCGGGGTATCAGCCCCAGCATTTT	CASKLPGYQPQHF
TRBV7-2	many	TRBJ2-7	TRBD2	TGTGCCAGCAGCTCCGGGAGGGCCAACGGGGAGCAGTACTTC	CASSSGRANGEQYF
TRBV7-2	many	TRBJ1-1	NA	TGTGCCAGCAGCCCTAGTGGGACCGGGGGGGGGGTTGCTTTCTTT	CASSPSGTGGGVAFF
TRBV12-3/TRBV12-4	few	TRBJ2-7	TRBD1	TGTGCCAGCAGACAAGGACAGGGTCGGCGGGAGCAGTACTTC	CASRQGQGRREQYF
TRBV7-2	many	TRBJ1-1	TRBD1	TGTGCCAGCAGACCGACCGGGACAGGGTTGGTGGGGAACACTGAAGCTTTCTTT	CASRPTGTGLVGNTEAFF
TRBV15	few	TRBJ1-1	NA	TGTGCCACCAGCAGAGTTTGGGGGCGTACTGAAGCTTTCTTT	CATSRVWGRTEAFF
TRBV10-3	NA	TRBJ1-2	NA	TGTGCCATCAGTACGAAGCTGGGGGACTATGGCTACACCTTC	CAISTKLGDYGYTF
TRBV11-2	many	TRBJ2-4	NA	TGTGCCAGCAGCTCCTGGGGCTCCCTAGCCAAAAACATTCAGTACTTC	CASSSWGSLAKNIQYF
TRBV7-9	many	TRBJ2-3	NA	TGTGCCAGCAGCTTCGTAGGGCAGGCAGATACGCAGTATTTT	CASSFVGQADTQYF
TRBV19	NA	TRBJ1-2	TRBD1	TGTGCCAGTAGCACGACAGGGATTCTTAACTATGGCTACACCTTC	CASSTTGILNYGYTF
TRBV14	few	TRBJ1-4	NA	TGTGCCAGCAGCCCCCTCGTAGGCCGGGCTAATGAAAAACTGTTTTTT	CASSPLVGRANEKLFF
TRBV6-8	few	TRBJ2-1	NA	TGTGCCAGCAGTCCCCTAGACAGTAGAGCCTACAATGAGCAGTTCTTC	CASSPLDSRAYNEQFF
TRBV28	NA	TRBJ1-4	NA	TGTGCCAGCAGTGGGGAGGAGGCCACTAATGAAAAACTGTTTTTT	CASSGEEATNEKLFF
TRBV9	NA	TRBJ1-6	TRBD1	TGTGCCAGCAGCGGAGACAGGGGAAACTCACCCCTCCACTTT	CASSGDRGNSPLHF
TRBV28	few	TRBJ2-1	TRBD2	TGTGCCAGCAGTTTGGGGAGGGGATCGCGTCCGTACAATGAGCAGTTCTTC	CASSLGRGSRPYNEQFF
TRBV20-1	many	TRBJ1-5	NA	TGCAGTGCTTCCGGACGCCGTCAAAATCAGCCCCAGCATTTT	CSASGRRQNQPQHF
TRBV6-5	few	TRBJ1-1	NA	TGTGCCAGCAGTTACTCGAGAGGGCAGGCTTTCACTGAAGCTTTCTTT	CASSYSRGQAFTEAFF
TRBV7-2	many	TRBJ2-1	NA	TGTGCCAGCAGCTTAAGGGGAGGTCCAGGGATGGGCTACAATGAGCAGTTCTTC	CASSLRGGPGMGYNEQFF
TRBV7-2	many	TRBJ2-1	TRBD2	TGTGCCAGCAGCCGCACTAGCGGGGGCTTCAATGAGCAGTTCTTC	CASSRTSGGFNEQFF
TRBV19	NA	TRBJ2-5	NA	TGTGCCGCCGGGGGGCTCCCCTTAGAGACCCAGTACTTC	CAAGGLPLETQYF
TRBV7-2	many	TRBJ2-7	TRBD2	TGTGCCAGCAGCATTACCGGGACTAGCGGAGGTAGATACGAGCAGTACTTC	CASSITGTSGGRYEQYF
TRBV7-9	few	TRBJ1-4	NA	TGTGCCAGCAGCCGCCTGGGGCAAGGGGAAAAACTGTTTTTT	CASSRLGQGEKLFF
TRBV12-3/TRBV12-4	many	TRBJ1-1	NA	TGTGCCAGCAGTTGGGGGGCAGTTAACACTGAAGCTTTCTTT	CASSWGAVNTEAFF
TRBV5-1	NA	TRBJ2-2	NA	TGCGCCAGCAAGAAGGCCCCAAACACCGGGGAGCTGTTTTTT	CASKKAPNTGELFF
TRBV10-3	many	TRBJ1-2	TRBD1	TGTGCCATCAGTGACAGGGACAGAAACTATGGCTACACCTTC	CAISDRDRNYGYTF
TRBV7-6	NA	TRBJ2-5	NA	TGTGCCAGCAGCAGATCACCAGGGAAGGAGACCCAGTACTTC	CASSRSPGKETQYF
TRBV28	many	TRBJ1-2	NA	TGTGCCAGCATCCCCTCAAGTGTACAAACCATATCTCGCTACGGGTACACCTTC	CASIPSSVQTISRYGYTF
TRBV27	many	TRBJ2-1	NA	TGTGCCAGCAGTTTCGGGGGGACAGCCACCAATGAGCAGTTCTTC	CASSFGGTATNEQFF